This T cell receptor beta chain appears in the sequencing data of a study of blood T cell repertoires in COVID-19. The wider study: Samples of COVID-19 (acute and convalescent) were obtained from the United States, Italy and Spain. Nucleic acid was either cDNA or gDNA, and it came from T cells, B-cell-depleted T cells, or PBMCs.

In germline, CDR1 is MNHEY, CDR2 SMNVEV (reference sequence). Trimming cost V 5 bases and J 5 bases; bases outside gene matches: 9. The CDR3 consists of 15 residues. Original analysis: Quantification of nucleated cells was approximated via reference gene primer amplification. The repertoire was sequenced with immunoSEQ multiplex PCR; TCRdb's copy has only in-frame clones and lacks some. V and J calls plus clone size are reproduced from that table; the DNA served to infer D and trimming. The sample carries 200,000 to 300,000 clones, 70% to 75% recorded once. In its sample, this clone was seen once. The chain has TRBV27 and TRBJ2-5, with TRBD1 matching over 9 bases. The source is a woman at least 80 years old with acute or convalescent COVID-19. Specimen: peripheral blood. CDR3 sequence: CASSPKGQGYETQYF. The CDR3 DNA is TGTGCCAGCAGTCCTAAGGGACAGGGTTACGAGACCCAGTACTTC.